The subject of this entry is one T cell receptor (beta chain). No antigen is known for it. Germline CDR1 SGDLS, CDR2 YYNGEE. This CDR3 region has 14 residues. The V and J ends lost 3 bases and 3 bases respectively, with 10 bases between them. RNA transcripts served as the template for amplifying TCR beta CDR3 regions. With the HTBI primer set, the TCR CDR3 went through a first round of RT-PCR. TCRdb used MiXCR to reprocess the multiplex PCR reads, holding one entry per CDR3 protein. The profile shows over 400,000 distinct CDR3 sequences, roughly 22% of them singletons. The data stem from a study of T cells in Graves' hyperthyroidism and ophthalmopathy. Findings and caveats of the study: Most thyroid clonotypes with frequency above 0.001 were detected in blood.

The chain has TRBV9 and TRBJ1-3; unclear D gene. Specimen: blood. This TCR was recovered from a woman in her 70s with Graves' ophthalmopathy. CDR3: CASSGKGHGNTIYF. In DNA form, the CDR3 reads TGTGCCAGCAGCGGCAAGGGCCATGGAAACACCATATATTTT.